Sequencing of this T cell receptor (beta chain) was carried out in a study of technical replicates of blood from four donors. Trimming left V 6 bases short and J 8 bases short, with 10 bases between. Germline V gene data show CDR1 as SEHNR and CDR2 as FQNEAQ (reference sequence). This CDR3 comprises 11 residues. Assay used: immunoSEQ multiplex PCR; TCRdb lists only in-frame clones, some missing. Of 50,000 to 70,000 clones listed, 80% to 90% were seen once; the top ten hold about 4.9%. Material for sequencing was PBMCs. The sequence was obtained from a human donor in good health. Some clones in this sample may be carry-over from other donors' samples. The rearrangement joins TRBV7-9 to TRBJ1-1; D may be TRBD1 (6 bases). The CDR3 DNA sequence: TGTGCCAGCAGAAGACAGGAGGAAGCTTTCTTT. Amino acids: CASRRQEEAFF. The full variable domain, rest sourced from reference TRBV7-9 and TRBJ1-1, is DTGVSQNPRHKITKRGQNVTFRCDPISEHNRLYWYRQTLGQGPEFLTYFQNEAQLEKSRLLSDRFSAERPKGSFSTLEIQRTEQGDSAMYLCASRRQEEAFFGQGTRLTVV.